This TCR beta chain was sequenced in a study of cytomegalovirus exposure and HLA in healthy donors. Overall study findings and caveats: It was reportedly the case that the classifier diagnosed cytomegalovirus status with high specificity and sensitivity. A missense variant in DCLRE1C was later tied to TCR beta V- and J-gene trimming. The HLA-A and HLA-B alleles of most subjects were reportedly predicted accurately from TCR beta sequences.

A note on this clone: The antigen is not known.

The PCR ran on 60 Vbeta and 13 Jbeta primers. The table came from immunoSEQ multiplex PCR; TCRdb's copy has only in-frame clones and leaves some out. The sample holds about 110,000 clones, around 78% seen once. This TCR derives from a woman younger than 45 in good health and CMV-seronegative. Sequencing was performed on PBMCs.

The CDR3 DNA reads as TGTGCCAGCAGTCTCTCCGGGACTAGCGGGAGGGCTGCGACAGATACGCAGTATTTT. Its protein is CASSLSGTSGRAATDTQYF. The chain couples TRBV2 to TRBJ2-3, with 16 nucleotides matching TRBD2. The germline CDR1 and CDR2 sequences are SNHLY and FYNNEI. CDR3 size: 19 residues. Trimming took 5 bases from V and 3 from J; bases not matched to a gene: 11.